One T cell receptor beta chain is described in this entry. This sample is part of a study of blood T cell repertoires in COVID-19. At the level of the study: The United States, Italy and Spain supplied acute and convalescent COVID-19 samples. The cDNA or gDNA used as material had been derived from T cells, B-cell-depleted T cells, or PBMCs.

Original methodology: How many nucleated cells were present was estimated from reference gene primer amplification. The table came from immunoSEQ multiplex PCR; TCRdb's copy has only in-frame clones and leaves some out. That table gives V, J and clone size, and the DNA gave D and trimming. Among some 130,000 clones listed, around 81% were seen once. This receptor was identified in a woman aged 60-75 years with active or convalescent COVID-19. The sequenced sample consisted of peripheral blood.

The CDR3 reads CASSPGGTGGTEAFF. CDR3 DNA sequence: TGCGCCAGCTCCCCGGGTGGGACAGGGGGTACTGAAGCTTTCTTT. The rearrangement joins TRBV5-1 to TRBJ1-1; TRBD1 matches 11 bases. There are 15 residues in the CDR3. With 7 bases clipped from V and 5 bases from J, the junction kept 10 bases outside the gene matches. CDR1 and CDR2 from the germline V gene are SGHRS and YFSETQ.